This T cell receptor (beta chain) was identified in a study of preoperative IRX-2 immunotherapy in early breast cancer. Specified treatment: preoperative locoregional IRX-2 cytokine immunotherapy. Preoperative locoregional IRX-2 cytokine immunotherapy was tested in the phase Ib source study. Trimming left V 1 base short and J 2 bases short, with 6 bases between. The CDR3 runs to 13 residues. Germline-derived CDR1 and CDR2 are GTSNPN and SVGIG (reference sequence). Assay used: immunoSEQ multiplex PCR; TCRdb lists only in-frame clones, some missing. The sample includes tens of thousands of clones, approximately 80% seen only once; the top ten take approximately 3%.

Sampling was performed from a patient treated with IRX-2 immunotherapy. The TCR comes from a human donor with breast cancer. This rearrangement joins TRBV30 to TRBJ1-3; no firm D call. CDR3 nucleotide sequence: TGTGCCTGGAGTGCCCCCGCTGGAAACACCATATATTTT. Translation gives CAWSAPAGNTIYF. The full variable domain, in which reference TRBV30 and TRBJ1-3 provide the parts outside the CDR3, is SQTIHQWPATLVQPVGSPLSLECTVEGTSNPNLYWYRQAAGRGLQLLFYSVGIGQISSEVPQNLSASRPQDRQFILSSKKLLLSDSGFYLCAWSAPAGNTIYFGEGSWLTVV.